A single sample is the source of the 21 T cell receptor beta chains below, sequenced in a study of blood T cell repertoires in COVID-19. The method was immunoSEQ multiplex PCR; TCRdb's version includes in-frame clones alone and lacks a portion of them. Found here are fewer than 400,000 clones, roughly 90% of them singletons; the top ten hold about 4%. Sequencing was carried out using PBMCs or T cells enriched from blood (not recorded which). These receptor sequences come from a woman in her 30s who had been exposed to COVID-19.

V and J are TRBV19 and TRBJ1-2; 10 bases map to TRBD1. CDR1 is LNHDA, CDR2 SQIVND, per germline (reference sequence). Losses at the gene ends were 10 bases for V and 8 bases for J; bases not matched to a gene: 13. The CDR3 loop spans 14 amino acids. CDR3 DNA sequence: TGTGCCACTAGAACCGGGACAGGGGAGCGGGGCTACACCTTC. Translation gives CATRTGTGERGYTF.

This sequence joins TRBV11-1 and TRBJ1-1; D is ambiguous. This CDR3 spans 9 amino acids. Germline lookup yields CDR1 SGHAT and CDR2 FQDESV (reference sequence). Trimming took off 5 bases at V and 7 bases at J, with 2 bases between the two ends. CDR3 region: CASSREAFF. CDR3 DNA: TGTGCCAGCAGCCGTGAAGCTTTCTTT.

The chain carries TRBV27 and TRBJ1-4; no clear D gene. The CDR3 consists of 15 residues. V was trimmed by 2 bases and J by 0 bases, leaving 7 bases between them. Germline CDR1 MNHEY, CDR2 SMNVEV (reference sequence). CDR3 nucleotides: TGTGCCAGCAGTTTAGCGGCCGCAACTAATGAAAAACTGTTTTTT. Encoded protein: CASSLAAATNEKLFF.

V is TRBV5-4 and J is TRBJ2-7; TRBD1 is a possible D gene (6 bases). Germline V gives CDR1 SGHNT, CDR2 YYREEE (reference sequence). V shed 5 bases and J shed 0 bases, with 15 bases lying between them. The CDR3 has 15 residues. CDR3 amino acids: CASSYGTPRSYEQYF. CDR3 DNA: TGTGCCAGCAGTTACGGGACACCGCGCTCCTACGAGCAGTACTTC.

The rearrangement links TRBV29-1 to TRBJ1-2; unclear D gene. V gave up 4 bases and J gave up 4 bases, with 10 bases separating them. Germline CDR1 and CDR2: SQVTM and ANQGSEA. The CDR3 loop spans 12 amino acids. CDR3 protein: CSVVTGSYGYTF. DNA of the CDR3: TGCAGCGTTGTGACCGGGTCCTATGGCTACACCTTC.

Only a few counts were recorded for this clone. CDR3 residues: CASSARRANYGYTF. The CDR3 DNA is TGTGCCAGCAGTGCCCGTAGAGCTAACTATGGCTACACCTTC. The chain employs TRBV27 and TRBJ1-2, with unresolved D. The germline CDR1 and CDR2 sequences are MNHEY and SMNVEV (reference sequence). Deletions cut 5 bases from V and 0 bases from J, with 10 bases between. The CDR3 is made up of 14 amino acids.

The table lists this clone with a count of one. The chain couples TRBV18 to TRBJ1-2, with D possibly matching TRBD1 (5 bases). The CDR3 has 14 residues. CDR1 and CDR2 (germline): KGHSH, LQKENI. V was shortened by 4 bases and J by 2 bases, with 11 bases between the two germline ends. The CDR3, as DNA: TGTGCCAGCTCACGCCAACAGGAGAACTATGGCTACACCTTC. Translating gives CASSRQQENYGYTF.

This rearrangement joins TRBV6-2 or TRBV6-3 to TRBJ1-1; D is perhaps TRBD1 (6 bases). Germline V CDR1 and CDR2: MNHEY, SVGEGT. V dropped 4 bases and J dropped 4 bases, with 16 bases sitting between them. This CDR3 spans 15 amino acids. The CDR3 spells CASSLPLQGSTEAFF. The DNA for the CDR3 is TGTGCCAGCAGTTTACCCCTACAGGGCTCCACTGAAGCTTTCTTT.

The chain uses TRBV4-1 and TRBJ2-3; D gene uncertain. The CDR3 covers 14 residues. Deletions cut 0 bases from V and 2 bases from J, with 6 bases between. Germline CDR1 MGHRA, CDR2 YSYEKL. CDR3 protein: CASSQDPHTDTQYF. The DNA for the CDR3 is TGCGCCAGCAGCCAAGATCCCCACACAGATACGCAGTATTTT.

The rearrangement links TRBV7-9 to TRBJ1-6, with 7 bases matching TRBD1. The CDR3 covers 15 residues. Germline V gene lookup returns CDR1 SEHNR and CDR2 FQNEAQ (reference sequence). V was pared by 4 bases and J by 8 bases, with 8 bases of the junction left unmatched. The CDR3 DNA reads as TGTGCCAGCAGCTCCGCTGCGGGACAGTATTCACCCCTCCACTTT. Residues: CASSSAAGQYSPLHF.

This CDR3 is CASSTVLAGSYNEQFF. DNA of the CDR3: TGTGCCAGCAGCACTGTCCTAGCAGGCTCCTACAATGAGCAGTTCTTC. The J gene is TRBJ2-1, the V gene TRBV11-2; D might be TRBD2 (5 bases). V lost 5 bases and J 0 bases, leaving 14 bases between the germline ends. The CDR3 has 16 residues. CDR1 is SGHAT and CDR2 is FQNNGV in the germline V gene.

The rearrangement links TRBV4-3 to TRBJ2-3; TRBD2 might be the D (5 bases). CDR1 and CDR2 (germline): LGHNA, YSLEER. The CDR3 spans 12 residues. Trimming removed 3 bases at V and 5 bases at J, with 6 bases between. The CDR3 spells CASSHGKDTQYF. DNA of the CDR3: TGCGCCAGCAGCCACGGGAAAGATACGCAGTATTTT.

The rearrangement joins TRBV5-4 to TRBJ2-3; 9 positions agree with TRBD1. This CDR3 comprises 15 residues. The germline gives CDR1 SGHNT, CDR2 YYREEE (reference sequence). After removal of 1 base from V and 2 bases from J, the junction contained 2 bases not matched to a gene. The CDR3, as DNA: TGTGCCAGCAGCTTGACAGGGGGCTTCACAGATACGCAGTATTTT. Translating it yields CASSLTGGFTDTQYF.

The chain links TRBV7-9 to TRBJ2-5; D call uncertain. Between the trimmed V and J ends, which lost 2 bases and 2 bases, there was a span of 9 bases. Germline assignment: CDR1 SEHNR and CDR2 FQNEAQ (reference sequence). The CDR3 spans 14 residues. The DNA of the CDR3 is TGTGCCAGCAGCTTATTGGCAGGTCAAGAGACCCAGTACTTC. Translating it yields CASSLLAGQETQYF.

This chain's CDR3 is CASSLDRHSGYTF. Written as DNA, the CDR3 is TGTGCCAGCAGCTTAGATCGGCACAGTGGCTACACCTTC. V usage is TRBV11-3 and J usage is TRBJ1-2; D call uncertain. V was clipped by 0 bases and J by 7 bases, with 9 bases between them. CDR1 and CDR2 (germline): SGHNT, YENEEA. This CDR3 has 13 amino acids.

The table lists this clone with a count of one. The rearrangement uses TRBV7-3 and TRBJ2-3; 7 nucleotides agree with TRBD2. The V and J ends lost 9 bases and 4 bases, in that order; junction bases with no gene match: 7. The CDR3 is 13 residues long. Germline CDR1 SGHTA, CDR2 FQGTGA. The CDR3 nucleotides read TGTGCCAGTTCGGGGGGAACCGCAGATACGCAGTATTTT. It is translated as CASSGGTADTQYF. Full variable domain (remainder filled in from reference TRBV7-3 and TRBJ2-3): GAGVSQTPSNKVTEKGKYVELRCDPISGHTALYWYRQSLGQGPEFLIYFQGTGAADDSGLPNDRFFAVRPEGSVSTLKIQRTERGDSAVYLCASSGGTADTQYFGPGTRLTVL.

This clone has a single count. The chain recombines TRBV3-1 (or the pseudogene TRBV3-2) with TRBJ2-3, with 10 bases identical to TRBD2. J was trimmed by 4 bases and V by 3 bases; bases with no gene match: 7. Germline CDR1 and CDR2: LGHDT and YNNKEL (reference sequence). The CDR3 is 16 amino acids. The CDR3 DNA reads TGTGCCAGCAGCCAGTTTAGCGGGGGGAGCGCAGATACGCAGTATTTT. Its translation is CASSQFSGGSADTQYF.

This clone has more than one count but fewer than ten. This chain connects TRBV2 to TRBJ1-5; D is possibly TRBD1 (6 bases). The CDR3 covers 16 residues. CDR1 is SNHLY and CDR2 is FYNNEI in the germline V gene. Trimming removed 1 base from V and 3 bases from J, with 13 bases in between. CDR3 loop: CASSEDLGTYNQPQHF. In DNA, the CDR3 is TGTGCCAGCAGTGAAGATTTGGGGACATACAATCAGCCCCAGCATTTT.

The J gene is TRBJ2-3, the V gene TRBV6-5, with 7 bases aligning to TRBD2. The CDR3 runs 15 residues. CDR1 is MNHEY and CDR2 is SVGAGI in the germline V gene. The V gene end was trimmed by 6 bases and the J gene end by 6 bases; junction bases not matched to a gene: 12. The CDR3 is CASSLRGERRDTQYF. The CDR3 DNA follows: TGTGCCAGCAGCCTCCGGGGGGAACGGCGGGATACGCAGTATTTT.

The V and J genes are TRBV30 and TRBJ1-6; TRBD1 matches 11 bases. From germline, CDR1 is GTSNPN and CDR2 SVGIG (reference sequence). The CDR3 consists of 15 residues. The ends lost 0 bases at V and 9 bases at J; junction bases unmatched: 4. CDR3 sequence: CAWSVPGTGGSPLHF. CDR3 coding DNA: TGTGCCTGGAGTGTACCCGGGACAGGGGGTTCACCCCTCCACTTT.

This clone was seen only once. This chain connects TRBV5-1 to TRBJ1-1; no clear D. This CDR3 has 16 residues. The germline V gene has CDR1 SGHRS and CDR2 YFSETQ. V was cut by 0 bases and J by 1 base, with 13 bases left in between. The DNA for the CDR3 is TGCGCCAGCAGCTTGGGACCAGGCATACCGAACACTGAAGCTTTCTTT. This translates into CASSLGPGIPNTEAFF. Filled out from reference TRBV5-1 and TRBJ1-1, the complete variable domain reads KAGVTQTPRYLIKTRGQQVTLSCSPISGHRSVSWYQQTPGQGLQFLFEYFSETQRNKGNFPGRFSGRQFSNSRSEMNVSTLELGDSALYLCASSLGPGIPNTEAFFGQGTRLTVV.